This TCR beta chain was observed in a study of identical twins. Trimming removed 5 bases from V and 6 bases from J, with 18 bases in between. The CDR3 is 15 amino acids. A universal primer site was created by template switching, with the cDNA bearing unique molecular identifiers. TCRdb redid the calling of the 5' RACE reads with MiXCR, one entry per CDR3 protein. The sample contains over 600,000 distinct CDR3 sequences, 21% of which appear only once. There are a few counts of this clonotype. These data were also filed under a second study, of T cells expressing NK-cell markers. That report adds: In several donors, dominant clonotypes made up about 25-60.1% of CD3+CD56-NKG2C+ cells.

The V and J genes are TRBV12-3 or TRBV12-4 and TRBJ2-3; a weak D match, TRBD2 (7 bases). The source material was PBMCs. This TCR came from a woman between 18 and 30 years old in good health. CDR3 protein: CASSGGARSSDTQYF. The CDR3 DNA reads as TGTGCCAGCAGTGGGGGGGCCAGATCTTCTGATACGCAGTATTTT.